Reported below is one T cell receptor beta chain. Its antigen is as yet unknown. These data come from a study of T cell clusters in autoimmune cytopenias. TRB amplification used approximately 250 ng of peripheral blood genomic DNA. One tube held mixed TRB-A and TRB-B primer pools for touch-down PCR. TCRdb re-called the multiplex PCR reads; one entry per CDR3 protein, DNA not given. This sample's table has approximately 10,000 distinct CDR3 sequences. The CDR3 spans 15 residues. General study points: No experiment has yet validated the function of the T cell clusters defined in silico. TRB repertoire shifts in secondary cytopenia and chronic lymphocytic leukemia mostly reflected lymphoma, not autoimmunity. A dominant lymphoma-associated repertoire apparently masked the cluster-lack signature in secondary cytopenia versus chronic lymphocytic leukemia. Primary autoimmune cytopenia patients appeared to lack physiological T cell clusters present in healthy donors.

This TCR was recovered from a human donor with an autoimmune cytopenia or autoimmune hepatitis (not recorded which). This sequence joins TRBV12-3 or TRBV12-4 and TRBJ1-4; TCRdb indicates TRBD1, and absent DNA this call remains unverified. The sequencing input was peripheral blood. This CDR3 reads CASSFRQGTGEKLFF.